The T cell receptor (beta chain) under discussion was sequenced for a study of cytomegalovirus exposure and HLA in healthy donors. Study-level points and caveats: When presence/absence was analysed, sequencing depth was taken to be roughly uniform across donors. Rarity characterized most TCR sequences, yet some public TCRs appeared in many donors. Beyond CMV serostatus, there was no information to go on about immune exposure.

With 60 Vbeta and 13 Jbeta primers, the PCR was carried out. Repertoires were generated with immunoSEQ multiplex PCR, while TCRdb's copy carries only in-frame clones and drops some. The table lists 150,000 to 200,000 clones, approximately 59% of them singletons. These donors, healthy bone marrow donors, were studied. This clone appeared a few times. Its cognate antigen is unknown. The CDR3 totals 13 residues. Germline CDR1 is SGHNT and CDR2 is YENEEA. V was shortened by 3 bases and J by 6 bases, with 8 bases between the two germline ends. The sequence derives from a man in his forties in good health and CMV-seronegative. This chain joins TRBV11-3 and TRBJ2-2; no clear D. Material: PBMCs. This CDR3 reads CASSFISSGELFF. DNA for the CDR3: TGTGCCAGCAGCTTTATCAGTTCCGGGGAGCTGTTTTTT.